The rows below give T cell receptor beta chains drawn from one sample of a study of OX40 agonist ivuxolimab in advanced cancers. Profiling relied on immunoSEQ multiplex PCR, and the TCRdb table lists in-frame clones only, not all of them. The repertoire holds around 45,000 clones, with about 88% as singletons. The sample here was CD4+ or CD8+ T cells sorted from blood, taken in a trial of the OX40 agonist ivuxolimab. Receptors were obtained from an adult with an advanced solid tumor such as melanoma, head and neck, liver or kidney cancer. Both conserved end residues are part of each CDR3. The D gene is left open where the match is weak. Rows may omit the clone size; those that give it use once, few, many or a size class.

-	TRBV19	-	TRBJ2-1	TGTGCCAGTAGAGGCAGGGGGGGGAATGAGCAGTTCTTC	CASRGRGGNEQFF
-	TRBV7-9	-	TRBJ1-4	TGTGCCAGTCACAGGGTGGGAACCAACGAAAAACTGTTTTTT	CASHRVGTNEKLFF
-	TRBV28	-	TRBJ2-5	TGTGCCAGCAGTTTAGCAGGGACACAAGAGACCCAGTACTTC	CASSLAGTQETQYF
-	TRBV18	-	TRBJ1-2	TGTGCCAGCTCACCACCGGGGGGCGCCGGTGACTATGGCTACACCTTC	CASSPPGGAGDYGYTF
-	TRBV6-1	-	TRBJ1-2	TGTGCCAGCAGTGAGCTCGGGGCATGGGGCTATGGCTACACCTTC	CASSELGAWGYGYTF
-	TRBV7-2	-	TRBJ2-1	TGTGCCAGCAGCTTAGCCAGGGGGGGTGGTGAGCAGTTCTTC	CASSLARGGGEQFF
-	TRBV7-9	-	TRBJ1-2	TGTGCCAGCAGCCCAAGGGGAAGAGGCTACACCTTC	CASSPRGRGYTF
-	TRBV20-1	-	TRBJ2-1	TGCAGTGCTTCCGAGGCAGGTGAGCAGTTCTTC	CSASEAGEQFF
-	TRBV29-1	-	TRBJ1-2	TGCAGCGTTGAGGTGGCGGTGGATGGCTACACCTTC	CSVEVAVDGYTF
-	TRBV27	-	TRBJ1-2	TGTGCCAGCAGTAACATACAGGGCGGTGGCTACACCTTC	CASSNIQGGGYTF
-	TRBV9	-	TRBJ2-7	TGTGCCAGCAGCGTAGGACCCCGCTCCTACGAGCAGTACTTC	CASSVGPRSYEQYF
TRBD2	TRBV2	-	TRBJ2-1	TGTGCCAGCAGCGAGACTAGCGGGCGGCCGGGGGGGGAGCAGTTCTTC	CASSETSGRPGGEQFF
-	TRBV30	-	TRBJ1-2	TGTGCCTGGAGTGTCTCGGGTGGAGCAGGCTACACCTTC	CAWSVSGGAGYTF
-	TRBV18	-	TRBJ2-5	TGTGCCAGCTCACCACCTAACGGGGCCCAGTACTTC	CASSPPNGAQYF
TRBD2	TRBV10-3	-	TRBJ2-7	TGTGCCATCAGTGAACCTAGCGGGAGTCGTTACGAGCAGTACTTC	CAISEPSGSRYEQYF
-	TRBV5-4	-	TRBJ2-1	TGTGCCAGCAGCTTGTCCGGTGAGCAGTTCTTC	CASSLSGEQFF
TRBD1	TRBV7-9	few	TRBJ1-4	TGTGCCAGCAGCCAGGCCGGGACAGTGAGACTGTTTTTT	CASSQAGTVRLFF
TRBD2	TRBV7-2	-	TRBJ2-7	TGTGCCAGCAGCTTGGGGACTAGCGCCCTACGGGAGCAGTACTTC	CASSLGTSALREQYF
-	TRBV7-3	-	TRBJ2-1	TGTGCCAGCAGCCTCCCGGGTCGAGACAATGAGCAGTTCTTC	CASSLPGRDNEQFF
-	TRBV28	-	TRBJ1-1	TGTGCCAGCAGCGCAACAGGAGAGCTGAACACTGAAGCTTTCTTT	CASSATGELNTEAFF
-	TRBV11-1	-	TRBJ2-1	TGTGCCAGCGCGGCGCAACCGTACAATGAGCAGTTCTTC	CASAAQPYNEQFF
-	TRBV19	-	TRBJ1-5	TGTGCCAGTAGTAGCCCCAGACGGAGCAATCAGCCCCAGCATTTT	CASSSPRRSNQPQHF
-	TRBV7-9	few	TRBJ1-2	TGTGCCAGCAGCCTACCGACAGCGCTAAATGGCTACACCTTC	CASSLPTALNGYTF
-	TRBV9	few	TRBJ2-1	TGTGCCATCATCGAGACCAGCTACAATGAGCAGTTCTTC	CAIIETSYNEQFF
-	TRBV5-1	-	TRBJ2-2	TGCGCCAGCAGCTTGGTAGCGGCGAACACCGGGGAGCTGTTTTTT	CASSLVAANTGELFF
TRBD2	TRBV11-2	-	TRBJ2-3	TGTGCCAGCGCTTCATGGACTAGCGGGAGCACAGATACGCAGTATTTT	CASASWTSGSTDTQYF
-	TRBV6-1	-	TRBJ2-1	TGTGCCAGCAGAGCCCACTCCAATGAGCAGTTCTTC	CASRAHSNEQFF
TRBD1	TRBV30	once	TRBJ2-7	TGTGCCTGGAGTGTAAGGACAGGGGTTAGCGAGCAGTACTTC	CAWSVRTGVSEQYF
-	TRBV7-2	-	TRBJ2-1	TGTGCCAGCAGCCCCCTTTATGAGCAGTTCTTC	CASSPLYEQFF
-	TRBV29-1	once	TRBJ1-1	TGCAGCGTTGACTCCACAGTGAACACTGAAGCTTTCTTT	CSVDSTVNTEAFF
-	TRBV7-6	-	TRBJ2-6	TGTGCCAGCAGCTTAGCGACTGGGGCCAACGTCCTGACTTTC	CASSLATGANVLTF
-	TRBV7-7	-	TRBJ1-1	TGTGCTAGCAGCCGACAGGAGAACACTGAAGCTTTCTTT	CASSRQENTEAFF
-	TRBV21-1	-	TRBJ1-2	TGTGCCAGCAGCAAAGCGCCTTTTCCTCACTATGGCTACACCTTC	CASSKAPFPHYGYTF
TRBD2	TRBV9	-	TRBJ2-5	TGTGCCAGCAGCGGGACGTGGCTAGCGGGAATTGGAGAGACCCAGTACTTC	CASSGTWLAGIGETQYF
TRBD2	TRBV15	-	TRBJ2-5	TGTGCCACCAGCAGAGCTAGCGGGGGAGAGACCCAGTACTTC	CATSRASGGETQYF
-	TRBV7-9	-	TRBJ2-1	TGTGCCAGCAGCGTAGACAATGAGCAGTTCTTC	CASSVDNEQFF
-	TRBV25-1	-	TRBJ2-1	TGTGCCAGTCGACTAGGCGCGATGAATGAGCAGTTCTTC	CASRLGAMNEQFF
TRBD1	TRBV5-3	-	TRBJ1-1	TGTGCCAGAAGACCTCCCGGGCGACAGGGAAAGGGCACTGAAGCTTTCTTT	CARRPPGRQGKGTEAFF
-	TRBV7-2	-	TRBJ2-3	TGTGCCAGCAGCTTGACAGTTAGGGGTACGCAGTATTTT	CASSLTVRGTQYF
TRBD2	TRBV5-1	-	TRBJ2-7	TGCGCCAGCAGCTCCAGCGGGAGGCAGGACGAGCAGTACTTC	CASSSSGRQDEQYF
TRBD1	TRBV5-8	-	TRBJ1-5	TGTGCCAGCAGCTTTAATCCGGGGACAGGGGCCCACAATCAGCCCCAGCATTTT	CASSFNPGTGAHNQPQHF
-	TRBV7-7	-	TRBJ1-4	TGTGCTAGCAGCCCGGGACATCTGGACGGGAAACTGTTTTTT	CASSPGHLDGKLFF
-	TRBV19	-	TRBJ2-7	TGTGCCAGTAGTATTGCCGACAGCCTCTCCTACGAGCAGTACTTC	CASSIADSLSYEQYF
-	TRBV7-3	-	TRBJ1-6	TGTGCCAGCAGCTTACTTGGGGCAGGGTCACCCCTCCACTTT	CASSLLGAGSPLHF
-	TRBV7-9	few	TRBJ2-6	TGTGCCAGCAGCATCGGGACTGCTAAACCTGGGGCCAACGTCCTGACTTTC	CASSIGTAKPGANVLTF
-	TRBV7-8	-	TRBJ2-6	TGTGCCAGCAGCCCGAGGGGAACCGGGGCCAACGTCCTGACTTTC	CASSPRGTGANVLTF
TRBD1	TRBV5-1	-	TRBJ2-5	TGCGCCAGCAGCTTGGGGGACAGGGGAGTTGGGGAGACCCAGTACTTC	CASSLGDRGVGETQYF
TRBD1	TRBV5-1	-	TRBJ2-2	TGCGCCAGCAGCTTGGGGGACAGGCTCTACACCGGGGAGCTGTTTTTT	CASSLGDRLYTGELFF
-	TRBV11-3	-	TRBJ2-5	TGTGCCAGCAGCTTCCGCCCTCTCGGGGGCGAAGGGACCCAGTACTTC	CASSFRPLGGEGTQYF
-	TRBV19	-	TRBJ2-7	TGTGCCAGTAGTACCAATTACGAGCAGTACTTC	CASSTNYEQYF
TRBD2	TRBV11-2	once	TRBJ2-2	TGTGCCAGCAGCTTAGTTCGGGGGAGGGGCACCGGGGAGCTGTTTTTT	CASSLVRGRGTGELFF
TRBD2	TRBV10-3	-	TRBJ2-1	TGTGCCATCAGCGGTATGGCTAGCGGGCCGCTTTCCTACAATGAGCAGTTCTTC	CAISGMASGPLSYNEQFF
-	TRBV5-6	few	TRBJ1-4	TGTGCCAGCAGCTTGGTGTCTTTTGCGGGCTCTAATGAAAAACTGTTTTTT	CASSLVSFAGSNEKLFF
-	TRBV5-6	-	TRBJ2-7	TGTGCCAGCAGCTTGGGAGACATTACTTACGGGGCGGACTTC	CASSLGDITYGADF
-	TRBV28	-	TRBJ2-5	TGTGCCAGCAGTTTACGTCAGGGGCTGGCGCAGTACTTC	CASSLRQGLAQYF